Shown below are 28 T cell receptor beta chains from a single sample sequenced in a study of cytomegalovirus exposure and HLA in healthy donors. The PCR had 60 Vbeta and 13 Jbeta primers. Assay used: immunoSEQ multiplex PCR; TCRdb lists only in-frame clones, some missing. The sample includes more than 140,000 clones, around three fifths seen only once; the top ten take 3%. The sequencing sample was made of PBMCs. These TCRs come from a woman in her twenties or thirties in good health and CMV-seropositive.

Turning to this clone: A junction boundary mismatches the germline segment, possibly from a read error. V and J are TRBV29-1 and TRBJ2-7, with 8 positions matching TRBD1. The germline gives CDR1 SQVTM, CDR2 ANQGSEA. CDR3 length: 13 amino acids. CDR3 sequence: CSVEGQGGYEQYF. The DNA of the CDR3 is TGCAGCGTCGAAGGACAGGGTGGCTACGAGCAGTACTTC.

This rearrangement joins TRBV2 to TRBJ1-1, with no clear D. Germline CDR1 SNHLY, CDR2 FYNNEI. Trimming took off 5 bases at V and 5 bases at J, with 9 bases between the two ends. The CDR3 runs to 12 residues. CDR3 in DNA: TGTGCCAGCAGTATCGAGGGTACTGAAGCTTTCTTT. This codes for CASSIEGTEAFF.

The chain links TRBV10-3 to TRBJ1-5; D possibly corresponds to TRBD1 (5 bases). Deletions cut 0 bases from V and 5 bases from J, with 17 bases between. The germline V gene encodes CDR1 ENHRY and CDR2 SYGVKD. The CDR3 has 17 residues. The CDR3 here is CAISESVWRGIDQPQHF. In DNA, the CDR3 is TGTGCCATCAGTGAGTCTGTGTGGAGGGGAATCGATCAGCCCCAGCATTTT.

Comments on this clone: This sample also contains other DNA sequences that code for the same CDR3. J is TRBJ1-2 and V is TRBV5-1, with D uncertain. The CDR3 covers 14 residues. The V end lost 0 bases, the J end lost 8 bases, and 14 bases lay between the germline ends. Germline V gene data show CDR1 as SGHRS and CDR2 as YFSETQ. The CDR3 DNA is TGCGCCAGCAGCTTGGATCTCCGGGGAGGAGGCTACACCTTC. It translates to CASSLDLRGGGYTF.

V gene TRBV7-6 combines with J gene TRBJ2-7, with a weak D call TRBD2 (7 bases). Germline CDR1 SGHVS, CDR2 FNYEAQ. The V and J ends lost 5 bases and 2 bases respectively, with 13 bases between them. The length of the CDR3 is 14 residues. Written as DNA, the CDR3 is TGTGCCAGCAGCCCTGGGGGGGCTGCCTACGAGCAGTACTTC. As protein: CASSPGGAAYEQYF.

The chain has TRBV15 and TRBJ1-1; D possibly corresponds to TRBD1 (5 bases). V was shortened by 4 bases and J by 5 bases, with 17 bases between the two germline ends. The CDR3 loop spans 15 amino acids. The germline gives CDR1 LNHNV, CDR2 YYDKDF (reference sequence). The DNA for the CDR3 is TGTGCCACCAGCACTAGGCTCGGGGGAGGTACTGAAGCTTTCTTT. Its translation: CATSTRLGGGTEAFF.

The chain has TRBV18 and TRBJ2-5; D is unclear. The germline V gene encodes CDR1 KGHSH and CDR2 LQKENI. The CDR3 loop spans 14 amino acids. V was clipped by 3 bases and J by 3 bases, with 11 bases between them. The CDR3 protein is CASSPSGWKETQYF. DNA of the CDR3: TGTGCCAGCTCACCCTCGGGTTGGAAAGAGACCCAGTACTTC.

A few counts support this clone. The chain recombines TRBV5-8 with TRBJ2-5, with 9 bases matching TRBD2. This CDR3 contains 16 residues. J was trimmed by 3 bases and V by 2 bases; bases with no gene match: 8. Germline values: CDR1 SGHTS, CDR2 YDEGEE. This chain's CDR3 is CASSFYAGGSKETQYF. DNA of the CDR3: TGTGCCAGCAGCTTTTATGCGGGGGGGAGTAAAGAGACCCAGTACTTC.

This clone was recorded a few times. Compared with germline, one end of the junction differs, possibly owing to a read error. This chain uses TRBV2 with TRBJ2-3; 9 nucleotides line up with TRBD1. The V gene's germline CDR1 is SNHLY and CDR2 FYNNEI. The CDR3 contains 12 residues. The CDR3 sequence is CASRGTGTGCIF. CDR3 nucleotides: TGTGCCAGCAGGGGGACCGGGACAGGGTGTATTTTT.

The CDR3 reads CASSLAQGNSPLHF. The CDR3 DNA follows: TGTGCCAGCAGCTTAGCTCAGGGGAATTCACCCCTCCACTTT. This chain uses TRBV7-9 with TRBJ1-6, with D possibly matching TRBD1 (6 bases). Trimming shortened V by 0 bases and J by 7 bases, and 7 bases separated the two germline ends. The CDR3 has 14 residues. Germline lookup yields CDR1 SEHNR and CDR2 FQNEAQ (reference sequence). Combining the CDR3 with reference TRBV7-9 and TRBJ1-6 gives the whole variable domain DTGVSQNPRHKITKRGQNVTFRCDPISEHNRLYWYRQTLGQGPEFLTYFQNEAQLEKSRLLSDRFSAERPKGSFSTLEIQRTEQGDSAMYLCASSLAQGNSPLHFGNGTRLTVT.

This sequence joins TRBV6-1 and TRBJ2-5, with 8 bases fitting TRBD2. Losses at the gene ends were 5 bases for V and 2 bases for J; bases not matched to a gene: 4. The CDR3 contains 14 residues. Germline values: CDR1 MNHNS, CDR2 SASEGT. The CDR3 DNA reads as TGTGCCAGCAGTCCTTCGGGGGGGCAAGAGACCCAGTACTTC. Protein: CASSPSGGQETQYF.

This clone was seen only a few times. This rearrangement joins TRBV5-1 to TRBJ1-1; maybe TRBD1 (5 bases). The V gene lost 4 bases and the J gene lost 1 base, with 14 bases spanning the gap. The CDR3 has 15 residues. CDR1 and CDR2 (germline): SGHRS, YFSETQ. Written as DNA, the CDR3 is TGCGCCAGCAGCGGGAGGGGACGGACGAACACTGAAGCTTTCTTT. Translating gives CASSGRGRTNTEAFF.

The chain couples TRBV30 to TRBJ1-5; weak D call: TRBD1 (6 bases). Deletions cut 6 bases from V and 2 bases from J, with 11 bases between. The CDR3 extends over 13 amino acids. CDR1 and CDR2 (germline): GTSNPN, SVGIG (reference sequence). The CDR3 region has the DNA TGTGCCTGCAGGGGTAAGGGCAATCAGCCCCAGCATTTT. Protein sequence: CACRGKGNQPQHF. Supplemented by reference TRBV30 and TRBJ1-5, the full variable domain reads SQTIHQWPATLVQPVGSPLSLECTVEGTSNPNLYWYRQAAGRGLQLLFYSVGIGQISSEVPQNLSASRPQDRQFILSSKKLLLSDSGFYLCACRGKGNQPQHFGDGTRLSIL.

The gene calls are TRBV5-5 and TRBJ1-5; the match to TRBD1 covers 7 bases. The CDR3 runs to 16 residues. After removal of 0 bases from V and 10 bases from J, the junction contained 13 bases not matched to a gene. CDR1 SGHKS and CDR2 YYEKEE come from the germline V gene (reference sequence). The CDR3 loop is CASSLALLQGMSPQHF. The CDR3 nucleotides read TGTGCCAGCAGCTTGGCCTTACTACAGGGGATGTCTCCCCAGCATTTT. Looking up the rest from reference TRBV5-5 and TRBJ1-5 gives the full variable domain: DAGVTQSPTHLIKTRGQQVTLRCSPISGHKSVSWYQQVLGQGPQFIFQYYEKEERGRGNFPDRFSARQFPNYSSELNVNALLLGDSALYLCASSLALLQGMSPQHFGDGTRLSIL.

This rearrangement joins TRBV5-6 to TRBJ2-7; 7 nucleotides agree with TRBD1. Germline trimming cut 5 bases from V and 6 bases from J; bases unmatched to any gene: 5. Looked up from germline, CDR1 is SGHDT and CDR2 is YYEEEE. The CDR3 extends over 12 amino acids. The CDR3 loop is CASRLGGAEQYF. CDR3 nucleotide sequence: TGTGCCAGCAGACTAGGGGGCGCCGAGCAGTACTTC.

This rearrangement joins TRBV19 to TRBJ2-7, with 10 bases that match TRBD2. The CDR3 is 14 amino acids. The germline gives CDR1 LNHDA, CDR2 SQIVND (reference sequence). The V segment lost 5 bases and the J segment 3 bases; nucleotides outside the gene matches: 4. CDR3 amino acids: CASSPASGSYEQYF. Here the CDR3 DNA reads TGTGCCAGTAGTCCGGCTAGCGGGAGCTACGAGCAGTACTTC.

This chain connects TRBV28 to TRBJ1-4; unclear D gene. V was trimmed by 3 bases and J by 4 bases, leaving 6 bases between them. This CDR3 region has 13 residues. The germline CDR1 and CDR2 sequences are MDHEN and SYDVKM. The CDR3 DNA reads TGTGCCAGCAGTTTCTGGCATAATGAAAAACTGTTTTTT. Translated, it gives CASSFWHNEKLFF.

The rearrangement joins TRBV15 to TRBJ2-2, with 8 bases that match TRBD2. This CDR3 is 14 amino acids long. Germline-derived CDR1 and CDR2 are LNHNV and YYDKDF (reference sequence). V shed 6 bases and J 5 bases; nucleotides not matched to a gene: 5. The CDR3 here is CATRSAGGTGELFF. CDR3 DNA: TGTGCCACCAGGAGCGCGGGGGGAACCGGGGAGCTGTTTTTT.

There are a few counts of this clone. The CDR3 sequence is CASSLRTEDNYGYTF. CDR3 nucleotide sequence: TGCGCCAGCAGCTTGAGGACGGAGGATAACTATGGCTACACCTTC. The chain is built from TRBV5-1 and TRBJ1-2; D uncertain. The CDR3 length is 15 residues. Trimming cost V 1 base and J 1 base, with 11 bases left between them. Germline CDR1 is SGHRS and CDR2 is YFSETQ.

This clone was found a few times. Its ends do not fully match the called genes, so a read error is possible. The chain recombines TRBV11-2 with TRBJ1-2, with D uncertain. The CDR3 has 11 residues. Per the germline V gene, CDR1 is SGHAT and CDR2 is FQNNGV. The DNA for the CDR3 is TGTGCCAGCGGCTTCTTCTATGGCTACACCTTC. Residues: CASGFFYGYTF. Based on the CDR3 plus reference TRBV11-2 and TRBJ1-2, the full variable domain is EAGVAQSPRYKIIEKRQSVAFWCNPISGHATLYWYQQILGQGPKLLIQFQNNGVVDDSQLPKDRFSAERLKGVDSTLKIQPAKLEDSAVYLCASGFFYGYTFGSGTRLTVV.

The gene calls are TRBV11-2 and TRBJ1-1, with unresolved D. V was clipped by 5 bases and J by 2 bases, with 9 bases between them. CDR1 and CDR2 from the germline V gene are SGHAT and FQNNGV. This CDR3 region has 13 residues. This chain's CDR3 is CASSLRGNTEAFF. CDR3 bases: TGTGCCAGCAGCCTCCGAGGAAACACTGAAGCTTTCTTT. Using reference TRBV11-2 and TRBJ1-1 for the parts outside the CDR3, the full variable domain is EAGVAQSPRYKIIEKRQSVAFWCNPISGHATLYWYQQILGQGPKLLIQFQNNGVVDDSQLPKDRFSAERLKGVDSTLKIQPAKLEDSAVYLCASSLRGNTEAFFGQGTRLTVV.

The rearrangement joins TRBV29-1 to TRBJ2-7; D perhaps matches TRBD2 (6 bases). The germline CDR1 and CDR2 sequences are SQVTM and ANQGSEA. The length of the CDR3 is 14 residues. V dropped 6 bases and J dropped 6 bases, with 21 bases sitting between them. The CDR3 region has the DNA TGCAGCGTGGGGGGAGCGCATCTACTAGGCGAGCAGTACTTC. Translated, it gives CSVGGAHLLGEQYF.

The rearrangement links TRBV6-1 to TRBJ1-2; TRBD1 is a possible D gene (6 bases). Trimming left V 1 base short and J 1 base short, with 10 bases between. The CDR3 has 15 amino acids. Germline values: CDR1 MNHNS, CDR2 SASEGT. CDR3 residues: CASSEEGGRNYGYTF. In DNA form, the CDR3 reads TGTGCCAGCAGTGAAGAGGGGGGGCGTAACTATGGCTACACCTTC.

Regarding this clone: Other nucleotide sequences from this sample produce the same CDR3. The V gene is TRBV7-6, the J gene TRBJ2-5; 12 positions match TRBD2. V lost 5 bases to trimming and J lost 4 bases; unmatched junction nucleotides: 5. Germline CDR1 reads SGHVS; CDR2 reads FNYEAQ. The CDR3 has 15 amino acids. The CDR3 DNA reads as TGTGCCAGCAGCCAACCGGGACTAGCGGGAGAGACCCAGTACTTC. Translation gives CASSQPGLAGETQYF.

A single count supports this clone. The gene calls are TRBV7-8 and TRBJ2-7, with a tentative D call TRBD2 (7 bases). The CDR3 extends over 15 amino acids. Germline CDR1 reads SGHVS; CDR2 reads FQNEAQ. The V and J ends lost 3 bases and 3 bases respectively, with 15 bases between them. CDR3 nucleotides: TGTGCCAGCAGCTTGTCGGGGGGCCTCGACTACGAGCAGTACTTC. This encodes CASSLSGGLDYEQYF.

The rearrangement uses TRBV11-2 and TRBJ2-5, with D perhaps matching TRBD1 (5 bases). The CDR3 spans 13 residues. Germline CDR1 SGHAT, CDR2 FQNNGV. Trimming took off 1 base at V and 11 bases at J, with 14 bases between the two ends. As DNA, the CDR3 is TGTGCCAGCAGCTTAGGGGGCTTCGCAGGGCAGTACTTC. This codes for CASSLGGFAGQYF.

Only a few counts were recorded for this clone. The V call is TRBV5-4, the J call TRBJ2-2, with 7 bases identical to TRBD1. Trimming cost V 9 bases and J 6 bases; bases outside gene matches: 11. CDR1 and CDR2 from the germline V gene are SGHNT and YYREEE (reference sequence). This CDR3 contains 14 residues. The CDR3 sequence: CATAMRGPAGELFF. The CDR3 DNA sequence: TGTGCCACGGCAATGAGGGGGCCCGCCGGGGAGCTGTTTTTT.

A single count supports this clone. V usage is TRBV7-3 and J usage is TRBJ2-3; TRBD2 is a possible D gene (5 bases). The CDR3 covers 15 residues. CDR1 and CDR2 (germline): SGHTA, FQGTGA. Trimming took 4 bases from V and 4 from J, leaving 15 bases between them. DNA of the CDR3: TGTGCCAGCAGCTCCCGCCGTGATAGCGCAGATACGCAGTATTTT. This gives the protein CASSSRRDSADTQYF.